Each of the 26 T cell receptor beta chains below was sequenced from the same sample in a study of Ad26.COV2.S vaccination and SARS-CoV-2 variants. Libraries were prepared by immunoSEQ multiplex PCR; TCRdb keeps only in-frame clonotypes and omits some of them. The table lists about 480,000 clones, approximately 90% of them singletons, with around 13% in the top ten. Treatment of the sample: about 20 received Ad26.COV2.S at low or high dose, single or two shots; a few received placebo; per-sample allocation not given. Samples were taken on day 63 after the first vaccine or placebo injection. The starting material was peripheral blood, obtained in a trial of Ad26.COV2.S vaccine versus placebo. The receptors originated from a person aged 18 to 65 who received the Ad26.COV2.S COVID-19 vaccine or a placebo.

Regarding this clone: Additional DNA sequences in this sample encode the identical CDR3. The CDR3 DNA follows: TGTGCCTGGAGTGGTTACGAGCAGTACTTC. Translation gives CAWSGYEQYF. This chain joins TRBV30 and TRBJ2-7; D gene unclear. The germline V gene encodes CDR1 GTSNPN and CDR2 SVGIG (reference sequence). The germline V and J ends were trimmed by 1 base and 4 bases, with 2 bases remaining between them. This CDR3 spans 10 amino acids.

This clone showed up just once. The chain recombines TRBV9 with TRBJ2-5; D unresolved. V was shortened by 2 bases and J by 3 bases, with 5 bases between the two germline ends. Germline CDR1 is SGDLS and CDR2 is YYNGEE. CDR3 length: 12 amino acids. CDR3 in amino acids: CASSVSEETQYF. For the CDR3, the DNA is TGTGCCAGCAGCGTCTCTGAAGAGACCCAGTACTTC.

V and J are TRBV11-1 and TRBJ2-7; weak D call: TRBD2 (5 bases). The ends were cut back, 2 bases at V and 3 bases at J, with 11 bases in the middle. Per the germline V gene, CDR1 is SGHAT and CDR2 is FQDESV (reference sequence). CDR3 length equals 14 residues. CDR3 sequence (DNA): TGTGCCAGCAGCTTAAGAGGGAACCACTACGAGCAGTACTTC. Translation gives CASSLRGNHYEQYF. The full variable domain, with the rest looked up from reference TRBV11-1 and TRBJ2-7, is EAEVAQSPRYKITEKSQAVAFWCDPISGHATLYWYRQILGQGPELLVQFQDESVVDDSQLPKDRFSAERLKGVDSTLKIQPAELGDSAMYLCASSLRGNHYEQYFGPGTRLTVT.

The chain carries TRBV7-3 and TRBJ2-3; TRBD1 might be the D (5 bases). Trimming stripped 4 bases from V and 0 bases from J, with 14 bases between. This CDR3 is built from 16 residues. Germline values: CDR1 SGHTA, CDR2 FQGTGA. The CDR3 region has the DNA TGTGCCAGCAGCTCCGGACACATAGATAGCACAGATACGCAGTATTTT. Translating gives CASSSGHIDSTDTQYF.

The genes are TRBV28 and TRBJ2-7; either TRBD1 or TRBD2 may fit D (5 bases each). The ends were cut back, 6 bases at V and 0 bases at J, with 15 bases in the middle. CDR3 size: 15 residues. Germline V lookup: CDR1 MDHEN, CDR2 SYDVKM. CDR3 protein: CASRSPRGGSYEQYF. The CDR3 DNA reads TGTGCCAGCAGGTCGCCCCGGGGCGGCTCCTACGAGCAGTACTTC.

The chain carries TRBV5-1 and TRBJ2-1, with D uncertain. This CDR3 has 13 amino acids. V lost 0 bases, J lost 10 bases, and 11 bases lay in between. Germline V gene sequence: CDR1 SGHRS, CDR2 YFSETQ. CDR3 loop: CASSLVGALEQFF. DNA of the CDR3: TGCGCCAGCAGCTTGGTAGGAGCTCTGGAGCAGTTCTTC.

V and J are TRBV7-2 and TRBJ2-7, with 9 bases fitting TRBD1. CDR3 length: 15 amino acids. The V segment lost 1 base and the J segment 3 bases; nucleotides outside the gene matches: 4. Germline CDR1 is SGHTA and CDR2 is FQGNSA. CDR3 sequence: CASSLEGQGSYEQYF. CDR3 sequence (DNA): TGTGCCAGCAGCTTAGAGGGACAGGGAAGCTACGAGCAGTACTTC. The whole variable domain, remainder taken from reference TRBV7-2 and TRBJ2-7, is GAGVSQSPSNKVTEKGKDVELRCDPISGHTALYWYRQSLGQGLEFLIYFQGNSAPDKSGLPSDRFSAERTGGSVSTLTIQRTQQEDSAVYLCASSLEGQGSYEQYFGPGTRLTVT.

This clone was recorded a few times. The V call is TRBV28, the J call TRBJ1-3; D is unclear. Trimming cost V 3 bases and J 4 bases, with 10 bases left between them. Germline CDR1 is MDHEN and CDR2 is SYDVKM. The CDR3 sequence is 14 residues long. This chain's CDR3 is CASSFSYPGNTIYF. The CDR3 DNA sequence: TGTGCCAGCAGTTTCTCTTACCCGGGAAACACCATATATTTT.

This clone was seen more than once but under ten times. The chain carries TRBV7-9 and TRBJ1-1; no firm D call. Germline CDR1 SEHNR, CDR2 FQNEAQ (reference sequence). Deletions cut 4 bases from V and 2 bases from J, with 11 bases between. The CDR3 sequence is 14 residues long. In nucleotides, the CDR3 is TGTGCCAGCAGCTCATCGGCGGGAAACACTGAAGCTTTCTTT. It encodes CASSSSAGNTEAFF.

This clone was observed once. The chain combines TRBV28 with TRBJ2-7; D remains ambiguous. This CDR3 has 12 residues. Germline V CDR1 and CDR2: MDHEN, SYDVKM. The V and J ends lost 6 bases and 2 bases respectively, with 8 bases between them. CDR3 sequence (DNA): TGTGCCAGCAGCGAACAGACCTACGAGCAGTACTTC. This sequence encodes CASSEQTYEQYF.

The rearrangement uses TRBV5-1 and TRBJ2-5; D perhaps matches TRBD2 (5 bases). This CDR3 comprises 14 residues. From germline, CDR1 is SGHRS and CDR2 YFSETQ. Deletions cut 4 bases from V and 2 bases from J, with 12 bases between. The CDR3 DNA reads TGCGCCAGCAGCGAGTTGCGGGCTCAAGAGACCCAGTACTTC. This gives the protein CASSELRAQETQYF.

The rearrangement links TRBV7-2 to TRBJ2-1; 7 nucleotides match TRBD2. This CDR3 has 14 residues. The V gene end was trimmed by 3 bases and the J gene end by 9 bases; junction bases not matched to a gene: 8. Germline V gene data show CDR1 as SGHTA and CDR2 as FQGNSA. In DNA, the CDR3 is TGTGCCAGCAGCTTTGGGGGAGGGCCGGGTGAGCAGTTCTTC. Encoded protein: CASSFGGGPGEQFF.

The chain links TRBV11-2 to TRBJ1-1; 8 bases match TRBD1. The CDR3 contains 15 residues. Trimming cost V 1 base and J 5 bases; bases outside gene matches: 6. The germline CDR1 and CDR2 sequences are SGHAT and FQNNGV. The CDR3 DNA reads as TGTGCCAGCAGCTTAGCAGGGGGCGGTGGGACTGAAGCTTTCTTT. It translates to CASSLAGGGGTEAFF. The variable domain in full, with the rest retrieved from reference TRBV11-2 and TRBJ1-1, is EAGVAQSPRYKIIEKRQSVAFWCNPISGHATLYWYQQILGQGPKLLIQFQNNGVVDDSQLPKDRFSAERLKGVDSTLKIQPAKLEDSAVYLCASSLAGGGGTEAFFGQGTRLTVV.

The CDR3 is CSTRYLSTDTQYF. CDR3 coding DNA: TGCAGCACCCGGTACTTGAGCACAGATACGCAGTATTTT. The V and J genes are TRBV29-1 and TRBJ2-3; D ambiguous. Between the trimmed V and J ends, which lost 8 bases and 0 bases, there was a span of 12 bases. There are 13 residues in the CDR3. From germline, CDR1 is SQVTM and CDR2 ANQGSEA.

The rearrangement joins TRBV3-1 (or the pseudogene TRBV3-2) to TRBJ2-1; 8 bases are a match to TRBD2. J gave up 0 bases and V 0 bases, and 4 bases lay outside the gene matches. The CDR3 covers 17 residues. Per germline, CDR1 LGHDT and CDR2 YNNKEL (reference sequence). The CDR3 DNA reads TGTGCCAGCAGCCAAGATGCGGCGGGAGGCTCCTACAATGAGCAGTTCTTC. Protein product: CASSQDAAGGSYNEQFF.

CDR3 nucleotide sequence: TGTGCCAGCAGCCAACGTACAGGGAGCGGGGCCAACGTCCTGACTTTC. Protein product: CASSQRTGSGANVLTF. The chain uses TRBV7-8 and TRBJ2-6, with a weak D call TRBD1 (6 bases). V was clipped by 5 bases and J by 4 bases, with 15 bases between them. The V gene's germline CDR1 is SGHVS and CDR2 FQNEAQ. The CDR3 covers 16 residues. Full variable domain (remainder filled in from reference TRBV7-8 and TRBJ2-6): GAGVSQSPRYKVAKRGQDVALRCDPISGHVSLFWYQQALGQGPEFLTYFQNEAQLDKSGLPSDRFFAERPEGSVSTLKIQRTQQEDSAVYLCASSQRTGSGANVLTFGAGSRLTVL.

The chain employs TRBV4-1 and TRBJ1-2; 7 nucleotides line up with TRBD1. Germline V lookup: CDR1 MGHRA, CDR2 YSYEKL. The CDR3 has 17 residues. Losses at the gene ends were 1 base for V and 0 bases for J; bases not matched to a gene: 8. The CDR3 is CASSQVARDRPNYGYTF. CDR3 DNA: TGCGCCAGCAGCCAAGTTGCCCGGGACAGACCTAACTATGGCTACACCTTC.

J is TRBJ2-1 and V is TRBV14, with D perhaps being TRBD1 or TRBD2 (5 bases each). Per germline, CDR1 SGHDN and CDR2 FVKESK. V lost 4 bases and J 15 bases, leaving 16 bases between the germline ends. This CDR3 region has 12 residues. CDR3 DNA sequence: TGTGCCAGCAGCCCAGGGAGCCTAGCAAGGTTCTTC. Translation gives CASSPGSLARFF.

V and J are TRBV12-3 or TRBV12-4 and TRBJ2-3; D may match TRBD1 or TRBD2 (6 bases each). CDR3 length equals 13 residues. Between the trimmed V and J ends, which lost 3 bases and 5 bases, there was a span of 9 bases. Here the CDR3 DNA reads TGTGCCAGCAGTTTGGAGGGGGGAGATACGCAGTATTTT. It codes for CASSLEGGDTQYF.

The rearrangement uses TRBV30 and TRBJ2-7, with D tentatively TRBD2 (5 bases). Germline V lookup: CDR1 GTSNPN, CDR2 SVGIG (reference sequence). V shed 3 bases and J shed 3 bases, with 9 bases lying between them. The CDR3 extends over 12 amino acids. The CDR3 bases are TGTGCCTGGAGGTCCGGGATCTACGAGCAGTACTTC. Translating gives CAWRSGIYEQYF.

A single count supports this clone. This chain joins TRBV12-5 and TRBJ1-3; 8 nucleotides match TRBD1. Germline CDR1 LGHNT, CDR2 FRNRAP. Trimming cost V 9 bases and J 1 base; bases outside gene matches: 5. There are 14 residues in the CDR3. CDR3 sequence: CASSQGASGNTIYF. CDR3 nucleotides: TGTGCTAGCTCCCAGGGGGCTTCTGGAAACACCATATATTTT.

This rearrangement joins TRBV11-2 to TRBJ2-7, with TRBD2 matching 7 bases. With 5 bases clipped from V and 7 bases from J, the junction kept 14 bases outside the gene matches. CDR3 size: 15 residues. Germline CDR1 and CDR2: SGHAT and FQNNGV. The CDR3 DNA reads TGTGCCAGCAGCGCCTTCCGGACTAGAGCAACGGAGCAGTACTTC. Translation gives CASSAFRTRATEQYF. Full variable domain (rest looked up from reference TRBV11-2 and TRBJ2-7): EAGVAQSPRYKIIEKRQSVAFWCNPISGHATLYWYQQILGQGPKLLIQFQNNGVVDDSQLPKDRFSAERLKGVDSTLKIQPAKLEDSAVYLCASSAFRTRATEQYFGPGTRLTVT.

This sequence joins TRBV28 and TRBJ2-3; D not certain. CDR1 and CDR2 from the germline V gene are MDHEN and SYDVKM. V was clipped by 3 bases and J by 7 bases, with 17 bases between them. CDR3 length equals 15 residues. CDR3 sequence: CASSFRATSLYTQYF. In DNA, the CDR3 is TGTGCCAGCAGTTTTCGCGCAACATCTCTCTATACGCAGTATTTT.

The V and J genes are TRBV7-8 and TRBJ2-3; D is perhaps TRBD2 (6 bases). The germline CDR1 and CDR2 sequences are SGHVS and FQNEAQ. V dropped 1 base and J dropped 10 bases, with 12 bases sitting between them. The CDR3 loop spans 13 amino acids. CDR3 sequence (DNA): TGTGCCAGCAGCTTAGAACAGGCGGGGTCGCAGTATTTT. Residues: CASSLEQAGSQYF. The full variable domain, rest sourced from reference TRBV7-8 and TRBJ2-3, is GAGVSQSPRYKVAKRGQDVALRCDPISGHVSLFWYQQALGQGPEFLTYFQNEAQLDKSGLPSDRFFAERPEGSVSTLKIQRTQQEDSAVYLCASSLEQAGSQYFGPGTRLTVL.

The chain uses TRBV12-3 or TRBV12-4 and TRBJ2-7, with D possibly being TRBD1 or TRBD2 (5 bases each). This CDR3 is 13 amino acids long. V gave up 2 bases and J gave up 6 bases, with 11 bases separating them. The CDR3 loop reads CASSLLWGSEQYF. The CDR3 DNA follows: TGTGCCAGCAGTTTATTATGGGGGTCCGAGCAGTACTTC.

Here the CDR3 reads CAISDIGQGGPEAFF. The DNA of the CDR3 is TGTGCCATCAGCGATATTGGACAGGGAGGCCCTGAAGCTTTCTTT. This chain connects TRBV10-3 to TRBJ1-1, with TRBD1 matching over 8 bases. Trimming removed 6 bases from V and 6 bases from J; junction bases left unmatched: 12. CDR1 and CDR2 from the germline V gene are ENHRY and SYGVKD. The CDR3 sequence is 15 residues long.